A selection of T cell receptor beta chains follows, all from one sample in a study of blood T cells in healthy people across ages. One entry per CDR3 protein results from TCRdb running MiXCR on the 5' RACE reads. The sample lists hundreds of thousands of distinct CDR3 sequences; 55% to 70% were seen once. Sequenced material: blood. The receptors were gathered from a man aged 25 to 40 in good health. Each CDR3 is given with its conserved first and last residue. A D gene is named only where the DNA matches it firmly. Clone size appears in some rows only: once, few, many, or a class for an expanded clone.

D	V	size	J	CDR3	DNA
TRBD2	TRBV20-1	NA	TRBJ2-5	CSARRPLAGAGNEQYF	TGCAGTGCTCGCCGCCCCCTAGCGGGGGCAGGGAATGAGCAGTACTTC
NA	TRBV4-3	NA	TRBJ2-3	CASSQEGGRRETQYF	TGCGCCAGCAGCCAAGAAGGGGGTAGGAGGGAGACGCAGTATTTT
TRBD2	TRBV2	NA	TRBJ2-3	CASPRLAGDMADTQYF	TGTGCCAGTCCTCGACTAGCGGGGGACATGGCAGATACGCAGTATTTT
TRBD1	TRBV6-5	few	TRBJ2-7	CASSYSGQGSYEQYF	TGTGCCAGCAGTTACTCCGGACAGGGAAGCTACGAGCAGTACTTC
NA	TRBV20-1	NA	TRBJ2-1	CSASGSVTDEQFF	TGCAGTGCTAGCGGGAGTGTAACGGATGAGCAGTTCTTC
NA	TRBV20-1	NA	TRBJ2-1	CSATYRAYNEQFF	TGCAGTGCTACCTACCGGGCCTACAATGAGCAGTTCTTC
NA	TRBV5-1	few	TRBJ2-1	CASSTGPTLYNEQFF	TGCGCCAGCAGCACGGGACCAACCCTATACAATGAGCAGTTCTTC
TRBD2	TRBV12-3/TRBV12-4	NA	TRBJ2-5	CASRGFGAGDPETQYF	TGTGCCAGCAGGGGCTTTGGCGCGGGAGACCCAGAGACCCAGTACTTC
NA	TRBV20-1	few	TRBJ2-5	CSASPYSSRPGLLGETQYF	TGCAGTGCTAGCCCCTACTCCTCCCGGCCGGGACTTCTGGGGGAGACCCAGTACTTC
NA	TRBV4-2	NA	TRBJ2-7	CASSRGRGFYEQYF	TGTGCCAGCAGCCGAGGGAGGGGGTTCTACGAGCAGTACTTC
NA	TRBV7-9	few	TRBJ2-5	CASSRLREETQYF	TGTGCCAGCAGCCGACTGAGAGAAGAGACCCAGTACTTC
TRBD2	TRBV13	NA	TRBJ2-7	CASSLDLGLAGVQNEQYF	TGTGCCAGCAGCTTAGATCTGGGACTAGCGGGAGTTCAGAACGAGCAGTACTTC
TRBD2	TRBV20-1	NA	TRBJ2-5	CSASGRAGETQYF	TGCAGTGCTAGCGGGAGGGCCGGAGAGACCCAGTACTTC
NA	TRBV4-3	NA	TRBJ2-4	CASSQEAGHRLAKNIQYF	TGCGCCAGCAGCCAAGAAGCGGGACACAGACTAGCCAAAAACATTCAGTACTTC
TRBD2	TRBV6-5	NA	TRBJ2-1	CASSYSASGRGYPRETQFF	TGTGCCAGCAGCTACTCGGCCAGCGGGAGAGGCTATCCAAGAGAGACCCAGTTCTTC
TRBD1	TRBV6-5	NA	TRBJ1-2	CASSYQGAGIYGYTF	TGTGCCAGCAGTTACCAGGGGGCGGGGATCTATGGCTACACCTTC
NA	TRBV4-3	NA	TRBJ1-5	CASSQDRAPRSSNQPQHF	TGCGCCAGCAGCCAAGATAGGGCCCCAAGGAGCAGCAATCAGCCCCAGCATTTT
NA	TRBV7-9	NA	TRBJ1-2	CASSLEGFGGYTF	TGTGCCAGCAGCTTAGAGGGTTTCGGCGGCTACACCTTC
TRBD1	TRBV20-1	NA	TRBJ1-2	CSARATGTGGYGYTF	TGCAGTGCTAGAGCCACAGGCACAGGGGGCTATGGCTACACCTTC
NA	TRBV7-2	few	TRBJ2-7	CASSSRYPGTSAFSYEQYF	TGTGCCAGCAGCTCACGGTACCCCGGGACGTCCGCTTTCTCCTACGAGCAGTACTTC
TRBD1	TRBV20-1	few	TRBJ2-7	CSAARTGGITEQYF	TGCAGTGCGGCTCGGACAGGGGGAATAACCGAGCAGTACTTC
NA	TRBV7-2	NA	TRBJ2-3	CASTPRPSTDTQYF	TGTGCCAGCACCCCACGGCCTAGCACAGATACGCAGTATTTT
TRBD1	TRBV28	NA	TRBJ2-7	CASGLGGRATYEQYF	TGTGCCAGCGGTCTAGGGGGCAGGGCCACCTACGAGCAGTACTTC
NA	TRBV6-2/TRBV6-3	NA	TRBJ1-5	CASSYGGTVQPQHF	TGTGCCAGCAGTTACGGAGGGACGGTCCAGCCCCAGCATTTT
NA	TRBV7-9	NA	TRBJ2-1	CASSQRDADTSYNEQFF	TGTGCCAGCAGCCAGCGTGACGCCGACACCTCCTACAATGAGCAGTTCTTC
TRBD2	TRBV3-1	NA	TRBJ2-7	CASSHTTGTRVYEQYF	TGTGCCAGCAGCCATACCACCGGGACTAGGGTTTACGAGCAGTACTTC
NA	TRBV5-1	few	TRBJ2-5	CASSRTSFETQYF	TGCGCCAGCAGCCGCACTAGCTTCGAGACCCAGTACTTC
NA	TRBV4-2	NA	TRBJ2-3	CASSLKGGVGADTQYF	TGTGCCAGCAGCCTTAAAGGGGGAGTTGGGGCAGATACGCAGTATTTT
TRBD1	TRBV4-2	NA	TRBJ1-4	CASSLGTGGEEKLFF	TGTGCCAGCAGCTTAGGGACAGGGGGCGAGGAAAAACTGTTTTTT
TRBD2	TRBV12-3/TRBV12-4	NA	TRBJ2-1	CASSRTSGTHNEQFF	TGTGCCAGCAGCCGGACTAGCGGAACACACAATGAGCAGTTCTTC
NA	TRBV29-1	NA	TRBJ1-2	CSVEKLSAYGYTF	TGCAGCGTTGAAAAATTATCCGCCTACGGCTACACCTTC
NA	TRBV20-1	NA	TRBJ2-7	CSARDFSGRASTNYEQYF	TGCAGTGCTAGAGATTTTTCTGGTCGGGCATCGACTAACTACGAGCAGTACTTC
TRBD1	TRBV25-1	NA	TRBJ2-7	CASRKGQGNEQYF	TGTGCCAGCAGGAAGGGACAGGGGAACGAGCAGTACTTC
TRBD2	TRBV30	NA	TRBJ2-3	CAWRGPGGADTQYF	TGTGCCTGGAGGGGCCCGGGGGGGGCTGATACGCAGTATTTT
TRBD2	TRBV6-5	NA	TRBJ2-1	CASSPIRTSGNEQFF	TGTGCCAGCAGCCCTATCAGGACTAGCGGCAATGAGCAGTTCTTC
TRBD1	TRBV6-6	NA	TRBJ1-1	CASKLQQGANTEAFF	TGTGCCAGCAAGTTACAGCAGGGGGCGAACACTGAAGCTTTCTTT
NA	TRBV7-9	few	TRBJ2-7	CTSSPVTDREQYF	TGTACCAGCAGCCCCGTCACTGACAGGGAGCAGTACTTC
TRBD2	TRBV20-1	few	TRBJ2-7	CSARGTSGILSGEQYF	TGCAGTGCTAGAGGGACTAGCGGGATCTTGTCCGGCGAGCAGTACTTC
NA	TRBV30	few	TRBJ2-7	CAWGLVGTYEQYF	TGTGCCTGGGGGTTGGTGGGGACCTACGAGCAGTACTTC